Included here is one T cell receptor (beta chain) sequence, with context. This specimen comes from a study of T cell clonotyping in hematopoietic cell transplantation. Samples: about 28 days before transplant, then days 30, 100 and 180 after. Profiled with immunoSEQ multiplex PCR; TCRdb holds only in-frame clones, not every one. The sample holds about 9,400 clones, about 80% seen once. CDR3 size: 15 residues. Trimming took off 3 bases at V and 7 bases at J, with 15 bases between the two ends. Per germline, CDR1 LGHNA and CDR2 YSLEER. The genes are TRBV4-3 and TRBJ2-2; weak D call: TRBD2 (7 bases). This clonotype was obtained from a male patient aged 35-55 years who had an allogeneic stem cell transplant from a related donor, so the T cells may come from the graft donor. Some clones in this sample may be carry-over from other donors' samples. Sequences were derived from PBMCs, sampled 180 days after allogeneic stem cell transplant. The CDR3: CASSHQTGGNGELFF. Written as DNA, the CDR3 is TGCGCCAGCAGCCACCAGACGGGGGGCAACGGGGAGCTGTTTTTT.